A selection of T cell receptor beta chains follows, all from one sample in a study of control samples from healthy donors and cancer patients. TCRdb's table, derived via immunoSEQ multiplex PCR, lists solely in-frame clones and lacks some. The sample holds some 130,000 clones, just under 95% seen once. The sequenced material came from blood. The source of these receptors is a man aged 25 to 40 in good health. CDR3s include the opening cysteine and the closing phenylalanine or tryptophan. Fields, in order: D gene, clone size, CDR3 length, J gene, V gene, CDR3 protein, CDR3 DNA. D genes are given only for firm matches. The listing skips clone size in some rows; elsewhere it reads once, few, many or a size class.

TRBD1 | . | 12 | TRBJ1-1 | TRBV30 | CAWKGQGAEAFF | TGTGCCTGGAAAGGACAGGGAGCTGAAGCTTTCTTT
. | . | 15 | TRBJ1-6 | TRBV5-1 | CASSLGWQTYSPLHF | TGCGCCAGCAGCTTGGGGTGGCAAACTTATTCACCCCTCCACTTT
TRBD1 | . | 16 | TRBJ2-1 | TRBV19 | CASSMGQGASYNEQFF | TGTGCCAGTAGTATGGGCCAGGGGGCCTCCTACAATGAGCAGTTCTTC
. | . | 12 | TRBJ1-3 | TRBV30 | CAFSPLGNTIYF | TGTGCCTTTTCACCCCTCGGAAACACCATATATTTT
. | . | 15 | TRBJ2-5 | TRBV7-6 | CASSLVSQPRETQYF | TGTGCCAGCAGCTTAGTAAGCCAGCCCCGCGAGACCCAGTACTTC
. | . | 16 | TRBJ2-7 | TRBV7-2 | CASSLAAGGGIYEQYF | TGTGCCAGCAGCTTAGCCGCAGGCGGTGGGATCTACGAGCAGTACTTC
. | . | 14 | TRBJ1-3 | TRBV2 | CASRKTGLGNTIYF | TGTGCCAGCCGTAAGACAGGCCTAGGAAACACCATATATTTT
TRBD1 | . | 16 | TRBJ1-1 | TRBV6-6 | CASSPGQGGWNTEAFF | TGTGCCAGCAGTCCGGGACAGGGGGGATGGAACACTGAAGCTTTCTTT
. | . | 14 | TRBJ2-2 | TRBV7-2 | CASSRDTVTGELFF | TGTGCCAGCAGCCGGGACACGGTCACCGGGGAGCTGTTTTTT
. | . | 13 | TRBJ2-1 | TRBV7-9 | CASSLAEYNEQFF | TGTGCCAGCAGCTTGGCAGAGTACAATGAGCAGTTCTTC
TRBD2 | . | 13 | TRBJ2-3 | TRBV5-5 | CASRPGGPDTQYF | TGTGCCAGCAGGCCGGGGGGGCCAGATACGCAGTATTTT
. | . | 14 | TRBJ2-7 | TRBV30 | CAWSAGQGSYEQYF | TGTGCCTGGAGTGCGGGGCAGGGGTCCTACGAGCAGTACTTC
TRBD1 | . | 15 | TRBJ2-6 | TRBV7-9 | CASSRTGAGANVLTF | TGTGCCAGCAGCCGAACAGGGGCCGGGGCCAACGTCCTGACTTTC
TRBD2 | . | 18 | TRBJ2-3 | TRBV5-1 | CASSFATSTSGLTDTQYF | TGCGCCAGCAGCTTCGCCACCTCGACTAGCGGCCTCACAGATACGCAGTATTTT
TRBD1 | . | 15 | TRBJ1-6 | TRBV4-1 | CASSLEGTGNSPLHF | TGCGCCAGCAGCCTGGAGGGGACAGGCAATTCACCCCTCCACTTT
. | . | 14 | TRBJ1-1 | TRBV27 | CASSFTGGRTEAFF | TGTGCCAGCAGTTTTACGGGGGGGAGGACTGAAGCTTTCTTT
. | . | 14 | TRBJ2-7 | TRBV5-1 | CASSLVSFSYEQYF | TGCGCCAGCAGCTTGGTGAGCTTCTCCTACGAGCAGTACTTC
TRBD1 | . | 16 | TRBJ2-1 | TRBV30 | CAWTRHTGVLSNEQFF | TGTGCCTGGACCCGACATACAGGGGTCTTGAGCAATGAGCAGTTCTTC
TRBD2 | . | 15 | TRBJ2-3 | TRBV5-1 | CASSLAGRRTDTQYF | TGCGCCAGCAGCTTGGCCGGGAGGCGCACAGATACGCAGTATTTT
TRBD1 | once | 15 | TRBJ1-5 | TRBV5-5 | CASSAGQTSNQPQHF | TGTGCCAGCAGCGCGGGACAGACCAGCAATCAGCCCCAGCATTTT
TRBD1 | . | 13 | TRBJ1-6 | TRBV10-3 | CAIRDRVNSPLHF | TGTGCCATCAGGGACAGGGTCAATTCACCCCTCCACTTT
TRBD1 | . | 14 | TRBJ2-6 | TRBV10-3 | CAISRGPGANVLTF | TGTGCCATCAGCAGGGGGCCTGGGGCCAACGTCCTGACTTTC
TRBD1 | . | 15 | TRBJ1-4 | TRBV7-2 | CASSPRQGTGEKLFF | TGTGCCAGCAGCCCCAGACAGGGGACGGGGGAAAAACTGTTTTTT
TRBD1 | . | 13 | TRBJ1-6 | TRBV30 | CAWGTAYNSPLHF | TGTGCCTGGGGGACAGCCTATAATTCACCCCTCCACTTT
. | . | 16 | TRBJ2-4 | TRBV18 | CASSPLGALAKNIQYF | TGTGCCAGCTCGCCCCTAGGAGCTCTAGCCAAAAACATTCAGTACTTC
. | . | 14 | TRBJ2-7 | TRBV11-2 | CASSLFPGTYEQYF | TGTGCCAGCAGCTTATTCCCTGGGACCTACGAGCAGTACTTC
. | . | 16 | TRBJ2-1 | TRBV7-8 | CASSRREMGIWNEQFF | TGTGCCAGCAGCCGAAGAGAGATGGGGATTTGGAATGAGCAGTTCTTC
. | . | 17 | TRBJ2-6 | TRBV28 | CASSLPWRRSGANVLTF | TGTGCCAGCAGTTTACCTTGGAGGAGGTCAGGGGCCAACGTCCTGACTTTC
TRBD2 | . | 15 | TRBJ2-7 | TRBV4-3 | CASSQASGGVYEQYF | TGCGCCAGCAGCCAAGCCAGCGGGGGGGTCTACGAGCAGTACTTC
TRBD1 | . | 14 | TRBJ1-2 | TRBV4-1 | CASSHGQGNYGYTF | TGCGCCAGCAGCCACGGACAGGGAAACTATGGCTACACCTTC
TRBD2 | . | 15 | TRBJ2-1 | TRBV4-1 | CASSQMSGGAFEQFF | TGCGCCAGCAGCCAAATGAGCGGGGGGGCCTTTGAGCAGTTCTTC
TRBD2 | . | 15 | TRBJ2-7 | TRBV5-4 | CASSSRLAGAHEQYF | TGTGCCAGCAGCTCCCGACTAGCGGGGGCCCACGAGCAGTACTTC
. | . | 13 | TRBJ1-5 | TRBV2 | CASKGRGNQPQHF | TGTGCCAGCAAAGGACGGGGGAATCAGCCCCAGCATTTT
. | . | 13 | TRBJ2-1 | TRBV9 | CASSRGSYNEQFF | TGTGCCAGCAGTCGGGGGTCCTACAATGAGCAGTTCTTC
. | . | 14 | TRBJ2-2 | TRBV7-9 | CASRAGTNTGELFF | TGTGCCAGCAGAGCCGGGACGAACACCGGGGAGCTGTTTTTT
. | . | 15 | TRBJ2-2 | TRBV4-1 | CASSQGLVITGELFF | TGCGCCAGCAGCCAAGGGCTAGTGATAACCGGGGAGCTGTTTTTT
. | . | 15 | TRBJ2-7 | TRBV19 | CASRETDGSSYEQYF | TGTGCCAGTAGGGAAACGGACGGTAGCTCCTACGAGCAGTACTTC
TRBD1 | . | 15 | TRBJ2-3 | TRBV6-5 | CASTPVDRSSDTQYF | TGTGCCAGCACCCCAGTGGACAGGAGTTCAGATACGCAGTATTTT
TRBD1 | . | 15 | TRBJ2-2 | TRBV9 | CASSVGTGNTGELFF | TGTGCCAGCAGCGTCGGGACAGGGAACACCGGGGAGCTGTTTTTT
TRBD2 | . | 13 | TRBJ2-1 | TRBV6-4 | CATGRGAEDEQFF | TGTGCCACCGGGCGGGGGGCCGAAGATGAGCAGTTCTTC
. | . | 13 | TRBJ1-5 | TRBV7-8 | CASSYDSNQPQHF | TGTGCCAGCAGCTACGACAGCAATCAGCCCCAGCATTTT
TRBD1 | . | 14 | TRBJ2-7 | TRBV7-9 | CASSHSQTGGEQYF | TGTGCCAGCAGTCATTCTCAGACAGGGGGCGAGCAGTACTTC
TRBD2 | . | 17 | TRBJ2-3 | TRBV4-3 | CASSHPRGGGDTDTQYF | TGCGCCAGCAGCCACCCTAGGGGCGGGGGGGACACAGATACGCAGTATTTT
TRBD1 | . | 14 | TRBJ2-7 | TRBV11-2 | CASSLGTGAYEQYF | TGTGCCAGCAGCTTGGGGACAGGGGCCTACGAGCAGTACTTC
. | . | 15 | TRBJ2-1 | TRBV4-1 | CASSQWEGAGSPQFF | TGCGCCAGCAGCCAATGGGAGGGGGCAGGTTCACCTCAGTTCTTC
TRBD1 | . | 15 | TRBJ1-1 | TRBV7-9 | CASSSHRGPWTEAFF | TGTGCCAGCAGCTCTCACAGGGGGCCTTGGACTGAAGCTTTCTTT
. | once | 12 | TRBJ1-5 | TRBV19 | CASSMGGQPQHF | TGTGCCAGTAGTATGGGGGGACAGCCCCAGCATTTT
. | . | 17 | TRBJ1-4 | TRBV5-6 | CASSFPVPRDWREKLFF | TGTGCCAGCAGCTTCCCCGTTCCCCGGGACTGGAGGGAAAAACTGTTTTTT
. | . | 13 | TRBJ1-1 | TRBV2 | CASSVGGWTEAFF | TGTGCCAGCAGTGTGGGGGGATGGACTGAAGCTTTCTTT
TRBD1 | . | 17 | TRBJ1-2 | TRBV12-5 | CASGSPDRGETNYGYTF | TGTGCTAGTGGTTCACCCGACAGGGGAGAGACTAACTATGGCTACACCTTC
TRBD1 | . | 14 | TRBJ1-5 | TRBV27 | CASSLSTGNQPQHF | TGTGCCAGCAGTTTATCGACAGGGAATCAGCCCCAGCATTTT
. | . | 18 | TRBJ1-5 | TRBV19 | CASSIKASSHGGNQPQHF | TGTGCCAGTAGTATAAAGGCGAGCAGCCATGGTGGCAATCAGCCCCAGCATTTT